These 2 T cell receptor beta chains originate from one sample sequenced in a study of cytomegalovirus exposure and HLA in healthy donors. Researchers ran the PCR with 60 Vbeta and 13 Jbeta primers. Clones were sequenced by immunoSEQ multiplex PCR, and TCRdb holds only the in-frame ones, with some missing. The sample has 150,000 to 200,000 clones; about 83% are singletons. Source material: PBMCs. Receptor source: a female donor in good health and CMV-seronegative.

This sequence joins TRBV18 and TRBJ1-2; no definite D call. Germline V gives CDR1 KGHSH, CDR2 LQKENI. This CDR3 is built from 13 residues. V was trimmed by 2 bases and J by 6 bases, leaving 10 bases between them. CDR3 residues: CASSPGQRDGYTF. For the CDR3, the DNA is TGTGCCAGCTCACCAGGGCAGAGGGATGGCTACACCTTC.

This clone was counted a few times. The J gene is TRBJ1-1, the V gene TRBV7-3; possible D gene TRBD1, 5 bases. In germline, CDR1 is SGHTA, CDR2 FQGTGA. V was trimmed by 1 base and J by 8 bases, leaving 8 bases between them. This CDR3 contains 12 residues. CDR3 loop: CASSLMGGEAFF. CDR3 DNA sequence: TGTGCCAGCAGCTTAATGGGGGGGGAAGCTTTCTTT.